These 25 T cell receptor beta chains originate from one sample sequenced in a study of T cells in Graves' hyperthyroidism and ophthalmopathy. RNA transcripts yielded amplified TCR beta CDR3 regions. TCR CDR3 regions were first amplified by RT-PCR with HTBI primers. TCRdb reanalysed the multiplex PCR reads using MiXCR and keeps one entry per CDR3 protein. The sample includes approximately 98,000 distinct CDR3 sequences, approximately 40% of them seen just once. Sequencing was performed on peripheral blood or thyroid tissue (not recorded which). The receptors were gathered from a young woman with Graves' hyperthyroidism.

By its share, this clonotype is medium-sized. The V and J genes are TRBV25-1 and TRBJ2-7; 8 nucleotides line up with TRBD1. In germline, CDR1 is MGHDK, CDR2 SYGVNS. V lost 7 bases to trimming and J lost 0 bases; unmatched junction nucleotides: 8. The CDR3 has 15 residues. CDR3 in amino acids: CASTLRTGRSYEQYF. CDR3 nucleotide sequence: TGTGCCAGCACCCTTAGGACAGGGCGCTCCTACGAGCAGTACTTC.

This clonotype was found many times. The CDR3 loop is CASSAAGDGPYEQYF. The CDR3 DNA is TGTGCCAGCAGCGCGGCGGGGGACGGACCCTACGAGCAGTACTTC. This chain connects TRBV6-1 to TRBJ2-7; 7 bases match TRBD2. Germline-derived CDR1 and CDR2 are MNHNS and SASEGT. The CDR3 has 15 residues. V was pared by 6 bases and J by 2 bases, with 10 bases of the junction left unmatched.

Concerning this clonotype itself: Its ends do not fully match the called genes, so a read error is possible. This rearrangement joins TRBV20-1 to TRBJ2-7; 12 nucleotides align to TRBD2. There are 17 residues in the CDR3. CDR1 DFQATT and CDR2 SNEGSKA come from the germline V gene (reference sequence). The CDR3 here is CSARDFRGLAGSYERHF. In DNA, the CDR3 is TGCAGTGCTAGAGATTTCCGGGGACTAGCGGGTTCCTACGAGCGGCACTTC.

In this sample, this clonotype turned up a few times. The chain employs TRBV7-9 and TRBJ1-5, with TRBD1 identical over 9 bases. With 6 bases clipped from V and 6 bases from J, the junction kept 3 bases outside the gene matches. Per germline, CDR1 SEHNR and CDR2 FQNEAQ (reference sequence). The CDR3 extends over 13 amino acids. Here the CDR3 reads CASRGTGSQPQHF. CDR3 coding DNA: TGTGCCAGCAGGGGGACAGGGAGTCAGCCCCAGCATTTT.

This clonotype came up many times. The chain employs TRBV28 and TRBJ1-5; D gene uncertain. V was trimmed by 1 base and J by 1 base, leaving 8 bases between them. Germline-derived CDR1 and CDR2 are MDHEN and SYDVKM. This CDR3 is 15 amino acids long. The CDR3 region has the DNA TGTGCCAGCAGTTTATCGCTGGACAGCAATCAGCCCCAGCATTTT. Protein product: CASSLSLDSNQPQHF.

The CDR3 sequence is CASGPYLGSPLHF. The CDR3 coding sequence is TGTGCCAGTGGCCCCTACTTGGGTTCACCCCTCCACTTT. The chain uses TRBV27 and TRBJ1-6; D unclear. V was shortened by 9 bases and J by 9 bases, with 15 bases between the two germline ends. The CDR3 is made up of 13 amino acids. The germline CDR1 and CDR2 sequences are MNHEY and SMNVEV (reference sequence).

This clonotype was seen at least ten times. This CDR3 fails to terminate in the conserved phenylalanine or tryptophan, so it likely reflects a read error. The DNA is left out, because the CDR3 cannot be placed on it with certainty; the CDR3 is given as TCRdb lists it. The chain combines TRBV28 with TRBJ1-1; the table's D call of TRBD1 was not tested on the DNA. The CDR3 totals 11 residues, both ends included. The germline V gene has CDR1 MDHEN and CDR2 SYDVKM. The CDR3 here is CASSSGQGIAV.

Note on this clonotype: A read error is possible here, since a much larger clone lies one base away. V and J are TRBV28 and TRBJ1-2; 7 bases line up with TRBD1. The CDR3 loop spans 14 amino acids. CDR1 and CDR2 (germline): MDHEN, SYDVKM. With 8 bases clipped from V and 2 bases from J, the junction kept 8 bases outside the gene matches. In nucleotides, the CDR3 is TGTGCCAGCTACCAGACAGGGTCGAACTATGGCTACACCTTC. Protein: CASYQTGSNYGYTF.

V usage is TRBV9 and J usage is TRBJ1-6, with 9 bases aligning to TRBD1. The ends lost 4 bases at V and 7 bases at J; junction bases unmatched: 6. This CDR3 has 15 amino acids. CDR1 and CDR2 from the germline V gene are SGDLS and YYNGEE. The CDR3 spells CASSPPGQGNSPLHF. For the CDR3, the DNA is TGTGCCAGCAGCCCACCGGGACAGGGCAATTCACCCCTCCACTTT.

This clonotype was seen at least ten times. The CDR3 is CASSLAGEFQPQHF. The CDR3 bases are TGTGCCAGCAGCTTGGCGGGTGAATTTCAGCCCCAGCATTTT. This chain joins TRBV5-6 and TRBJ1-5, with D unresolved. Trimming left V 0 bases short and J 6 bases short, with 10 bases between. The CDR3 loop spans 14 amino acids. The germline V gene has CDR1 SGHDT and CDR2 YYEEEE.

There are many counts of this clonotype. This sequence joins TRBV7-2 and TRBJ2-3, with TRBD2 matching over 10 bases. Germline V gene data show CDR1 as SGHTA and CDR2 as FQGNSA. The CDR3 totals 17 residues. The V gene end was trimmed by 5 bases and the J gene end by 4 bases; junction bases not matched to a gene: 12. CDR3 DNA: TGTGCCAGCAGCGGTCGAGAAGCGGGAGGGTGGGCAGATACGCAGTATTTT. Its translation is CASSGREAGGWADTQYF.

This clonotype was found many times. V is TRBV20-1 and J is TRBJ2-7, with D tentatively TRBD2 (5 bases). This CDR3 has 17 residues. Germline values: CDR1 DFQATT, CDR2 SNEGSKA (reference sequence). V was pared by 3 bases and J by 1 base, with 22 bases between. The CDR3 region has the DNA TGCAGTGCTAGGGGAATTCTTACCGGGATGACGTCCTACGAGCAGTACTTC. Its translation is CSARGILTGMTSYEQYF.

The CDR3 spells CASSLAADYEQYF. In DNA, the CDR3 is TGTGCCAGCAGCTTGGCGGCAGACTACGAGCAGTACTTC. This sequence joins TRBV5-4 and TRBJ2-7; D unresolved. Germline-derived CDR1 and CDR2 are SGHNT and YYREEE (reference sequence). There are 13 residues in the CDR3. Trimming left V 0 bases short and J 3 bases short, with 7 bases between.

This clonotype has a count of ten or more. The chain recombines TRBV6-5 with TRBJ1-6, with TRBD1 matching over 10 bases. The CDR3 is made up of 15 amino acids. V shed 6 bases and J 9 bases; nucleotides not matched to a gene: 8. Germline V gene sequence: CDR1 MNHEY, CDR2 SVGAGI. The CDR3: CASRHDRGRGSPLHF. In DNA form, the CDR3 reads TGTGCCAGCAGACATGACAGGGGGCGAGGTTCACCCCTCCACTTT.

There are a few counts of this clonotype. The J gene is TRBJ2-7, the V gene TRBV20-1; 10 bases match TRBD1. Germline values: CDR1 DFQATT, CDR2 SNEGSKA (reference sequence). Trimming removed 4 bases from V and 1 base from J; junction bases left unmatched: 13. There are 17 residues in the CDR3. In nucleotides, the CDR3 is TGCAGTGCTAACCACCCCGGGACAGGGGCTAGGTCCTACGAGCAGTACTTC. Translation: CSANHPGTGARSYEQYF.

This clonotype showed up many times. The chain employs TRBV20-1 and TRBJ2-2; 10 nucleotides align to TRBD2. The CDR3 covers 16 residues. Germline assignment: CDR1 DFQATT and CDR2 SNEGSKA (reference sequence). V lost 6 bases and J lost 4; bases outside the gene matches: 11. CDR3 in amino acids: CSARRLAGESTGELFF. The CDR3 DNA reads TGCAGTGCAAGAAGGCTAGCGGGAGAGTCCACCGGGGAGCTGTTTTTT.

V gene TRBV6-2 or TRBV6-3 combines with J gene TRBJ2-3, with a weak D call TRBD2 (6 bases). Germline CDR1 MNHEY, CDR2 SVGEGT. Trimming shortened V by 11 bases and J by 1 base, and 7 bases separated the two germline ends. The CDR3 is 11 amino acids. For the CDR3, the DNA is TGTGCCGCTAGCGGCACAGATACGCAGTATTTT. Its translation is CAASGTDTQYF.

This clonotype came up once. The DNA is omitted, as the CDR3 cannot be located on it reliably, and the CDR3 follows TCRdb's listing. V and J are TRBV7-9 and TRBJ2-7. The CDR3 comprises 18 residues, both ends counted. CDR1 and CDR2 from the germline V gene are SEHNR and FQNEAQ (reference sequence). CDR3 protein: CDSSFYICSARHSYEQYF.

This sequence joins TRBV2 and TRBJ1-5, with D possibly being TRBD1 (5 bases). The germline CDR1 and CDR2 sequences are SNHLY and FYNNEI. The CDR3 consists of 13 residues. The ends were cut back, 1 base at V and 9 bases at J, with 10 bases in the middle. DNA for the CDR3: TGTGCCAGCAGTGAAGGGGACGGTGGGCCCCAGCATTTT. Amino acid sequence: CASSEGDGGPQHF.

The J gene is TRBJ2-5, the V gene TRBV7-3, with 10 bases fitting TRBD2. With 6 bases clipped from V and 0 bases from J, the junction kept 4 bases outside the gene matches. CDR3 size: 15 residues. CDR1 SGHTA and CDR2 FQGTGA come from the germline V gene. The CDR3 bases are TGTGCCAGCAGGGCACTAGCGGGAAACCAAGAGACCCAGTACTTC. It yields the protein CASRALAGNQETQYF. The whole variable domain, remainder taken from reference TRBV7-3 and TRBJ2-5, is GAGVSQTPSNKVTEKGKYVELRCDPISGHTALYWYRQSLGQGPEFLIYFQGTGAADDSGLPNDRFFAVRPEGSVSTLKIQRTERGDSAVYLCASRALAGNQETQYFGPGTRLLVL.

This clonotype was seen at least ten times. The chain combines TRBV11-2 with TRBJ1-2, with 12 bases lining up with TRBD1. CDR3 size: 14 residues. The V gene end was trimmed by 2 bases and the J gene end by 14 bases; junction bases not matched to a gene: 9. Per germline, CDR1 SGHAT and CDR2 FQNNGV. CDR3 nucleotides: TGTGCCAGCAGCTTAACGGGACAGGGGGCTCAAGAAACCTTC. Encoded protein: CASSLTGQGAQETF.

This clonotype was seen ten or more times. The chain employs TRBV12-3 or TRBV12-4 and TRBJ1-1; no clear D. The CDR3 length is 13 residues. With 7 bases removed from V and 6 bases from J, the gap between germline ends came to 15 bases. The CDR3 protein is CASTLSPYPEAFF. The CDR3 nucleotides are TGTGCCAGCACCCTAAGCCCTTACCCTGAAGCTTTCTTT.

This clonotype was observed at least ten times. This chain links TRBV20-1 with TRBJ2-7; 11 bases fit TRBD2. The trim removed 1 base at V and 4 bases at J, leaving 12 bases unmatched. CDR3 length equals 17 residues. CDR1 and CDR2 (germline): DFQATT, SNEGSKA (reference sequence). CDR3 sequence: CSARALKVLAGEYEQYF. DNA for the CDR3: TGCAGTGCTAGAGCCTTAAAAGTACTAGCGGGAGAATACGAGCAGTACTTC.

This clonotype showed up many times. For the CDR3, the DNA is TGTGCCAGCAGCTTTGACGGATCCTACGAGCAGTACTTC. Protein product: CASSFDGSYEQYF. The gene calls are TRBV11-2 and TRBJ2-7; D ambiguous. This CDR3 has 13 amino acids. V was trimmed by 3 bases and J by 1 base, leaving 7 bases between them. The germline V gene has CDR1 SGHAT and CDR2 FQNNGV.

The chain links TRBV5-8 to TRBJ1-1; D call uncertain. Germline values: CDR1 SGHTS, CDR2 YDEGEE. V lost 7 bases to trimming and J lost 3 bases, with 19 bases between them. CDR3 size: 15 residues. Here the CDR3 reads CASGQRGRGDTEAFF. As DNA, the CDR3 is TGTGCCAGCGGTCAACGGGGAAGAGGTGACACTGAAGCTTTCTTT.